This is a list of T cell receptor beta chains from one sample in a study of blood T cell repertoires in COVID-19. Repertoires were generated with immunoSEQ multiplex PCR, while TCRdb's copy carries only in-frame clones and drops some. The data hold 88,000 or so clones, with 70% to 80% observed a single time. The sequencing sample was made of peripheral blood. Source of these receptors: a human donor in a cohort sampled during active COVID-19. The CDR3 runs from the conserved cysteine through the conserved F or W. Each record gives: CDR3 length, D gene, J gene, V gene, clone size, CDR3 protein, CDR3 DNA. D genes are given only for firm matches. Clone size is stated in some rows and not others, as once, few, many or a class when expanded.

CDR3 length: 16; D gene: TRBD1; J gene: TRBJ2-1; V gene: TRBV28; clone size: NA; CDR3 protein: CASSSAGTGTYNEQFF; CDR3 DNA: TGTGCCAGCAGTTCCGCTGGGACAGGAACCTACAATGAGCAGTTCTTC
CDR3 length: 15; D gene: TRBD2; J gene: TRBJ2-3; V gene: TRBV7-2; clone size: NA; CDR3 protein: CASSLSGIHTDTQYF; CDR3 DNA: TGTGCCAGCAGCCTCAGCGGGATACACACAGATACGCAGTATTTT
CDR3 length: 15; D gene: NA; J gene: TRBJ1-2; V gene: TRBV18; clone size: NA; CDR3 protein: CASSPSIEINYGYTF; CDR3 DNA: TGTGCCAGCTCACCATCGATCGAGATTAACTATGGCTACACCTTC
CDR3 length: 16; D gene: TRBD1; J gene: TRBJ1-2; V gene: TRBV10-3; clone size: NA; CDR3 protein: CAINSGTGGERYGYTF; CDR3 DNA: TGTGCCATCAACTCCGGGACAGGGGGCGAGCGCTATGGCTACACCTTC
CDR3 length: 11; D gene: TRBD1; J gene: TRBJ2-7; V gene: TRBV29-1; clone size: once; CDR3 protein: CSVEDRERQYF; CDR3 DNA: TGCAGCGTAGAGGACAGGGAGAGGCAGTACTTC
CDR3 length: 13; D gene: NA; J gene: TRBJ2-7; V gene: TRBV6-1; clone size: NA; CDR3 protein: CASSEPETYEQYF; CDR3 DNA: TGTGCCAGCAGTGAGCCAGAAACCTACGAGCAGTACTTC
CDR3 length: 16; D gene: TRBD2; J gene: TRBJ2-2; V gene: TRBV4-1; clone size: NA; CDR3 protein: CASSQVLAVETGELFF; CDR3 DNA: TGCGCCAGCAGCCAAGTACTAGCGGTTGAGACCGGGGAGCTGTTTTTT
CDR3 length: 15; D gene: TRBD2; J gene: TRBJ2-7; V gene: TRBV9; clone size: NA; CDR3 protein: CASSVHGRAEYEQYF; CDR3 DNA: TGTGCCAGCAGCGTACACGGGAGGGCTGAGTACGAGCAGTACTTC
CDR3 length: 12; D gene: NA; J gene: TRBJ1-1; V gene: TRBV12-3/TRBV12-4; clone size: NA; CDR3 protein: CASSPQNTEAFF; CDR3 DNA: TGTGCCAGCAGCCCCCAAAACACTGAAGCTTTCTTT
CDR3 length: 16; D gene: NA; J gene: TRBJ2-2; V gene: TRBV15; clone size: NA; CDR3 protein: CATSRAGTLNTGELFF; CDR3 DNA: TGTGCCACCAGCAGAGCCGGGACACTAAACACCGGGGAGCTGTTTTTT
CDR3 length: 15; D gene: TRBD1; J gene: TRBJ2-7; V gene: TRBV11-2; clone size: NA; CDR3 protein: CASSWGQATSYEQYF; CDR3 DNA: TGTGCCAGCAGCTGGGGACAGGCGACCTCCTACGAGCAGTACTTC
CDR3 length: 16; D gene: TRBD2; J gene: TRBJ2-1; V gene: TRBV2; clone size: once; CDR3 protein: CVSSDRVAGGLNEQFF; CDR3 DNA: TGTGTCAGCAGTGATAGGGTAGCGGGAGGGCTGAATGAGCAGTTCTTC
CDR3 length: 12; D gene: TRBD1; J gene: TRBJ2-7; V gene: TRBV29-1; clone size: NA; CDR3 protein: CSVADRAYEQYF; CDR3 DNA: TGCAGCGTTGCCGACAGGGCCTACGAGCAGTACTTC
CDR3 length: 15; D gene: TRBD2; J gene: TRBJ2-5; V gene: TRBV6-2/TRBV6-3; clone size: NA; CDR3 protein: CASSYRLAGQETQYF; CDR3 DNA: TGTGCCAGCAGTTACCGACTAGCGGGACAAGAGACCCAGTACTTC
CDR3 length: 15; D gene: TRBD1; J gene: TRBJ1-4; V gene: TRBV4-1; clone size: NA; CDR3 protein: CASSTYRGGNEKLFF; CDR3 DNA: TGCGCCAGCAGCACTTACAGGGGAGGTAATGAAAAACTGTTTTTT
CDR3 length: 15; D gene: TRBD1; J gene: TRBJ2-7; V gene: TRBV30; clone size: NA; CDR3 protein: CAWRAPGQGKYEQYF; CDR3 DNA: TGTGCCTGGAGGGCTCCGGGACAGGGGAAATACGAGCAGTACTTC
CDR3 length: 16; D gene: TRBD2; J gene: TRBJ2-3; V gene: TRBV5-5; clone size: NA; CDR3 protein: CASSPPPSGSSDTQYF; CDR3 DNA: TGTGCCAGCAGCCCCCCCCCTAGCGGGAGTTCAGATACGCAGTATTTT
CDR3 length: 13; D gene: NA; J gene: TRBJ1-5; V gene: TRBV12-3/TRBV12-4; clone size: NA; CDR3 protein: CASSLDKNQPQHF; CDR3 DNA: TGTGCCAGCAGTTTGGACAAAAATCAGCCCCAGCATTTT
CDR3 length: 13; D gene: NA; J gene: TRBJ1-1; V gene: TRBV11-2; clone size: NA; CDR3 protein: CASSLDSGSEAFF; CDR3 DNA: TGTGCCAGCAGCTTAGATTCGGGTAGTGAAGCTTTCTTT